What follows are 24 T cell receptor beta chains derived from one specimen sequenced in a study of sequential checkpoint blockade in melanoma. TCRdb's copy holds only in-frame clones and misses some; the assay was immunoSEQ multiplex PCR. The sample yields over 10,000 clones, roughly 27% seen once. Treatment of the sample: randomized to nivolumab then ipilimumab (arm A) or the reverse (arm B). Specimen: tumor tissue (inferred from file names), collected from a patient given nivolumab and ipilimumab in sequence. The receptor set was obtained from a human donor with melanoma.

The chain is built from TRBV11-3 and TRBJ2-7, with TRBD1 as a possible D gene (7 bases). Trimming removed 4 bases from V and 2 bases from J, with 12 bases in between. CDR3 length equals 14 residues. The germline V gene encodes CDR1 SGHNT and CDR2 YENEEA. The CDR3 loop is CASSWAGTAYEQYF. DNA for the CDR3: TGTGCCAGCAGCTGGGCGGGGACAGCCTACGAGCAGTACTTC.

This clone was observed a few times. The V call is TRBV1, the J call TRBJ2-2; the table's D call of TRBD1 was not tested on the DNA. TRBV1 is described as a pseudogene. The CDR3 covers 18 residues. The CDR3: CASSRSASGDTNTGELFF. The CDR3 DNA reads TGCGCCAGCAGCCGGAGTGCGTCAGGGGATACGAACACCGGGGAGCTGTTTTTT.

This sequence joins TRBV11-3 and TRBJ1-4; 8 bases are shared with TRBD1. Per the germline V gene, CDR1 is SGHNT and CDR2 is YENEEA. The CDR3 covers 14 residues. V shed 4 bases and J 8 bases; nucleotides not matched to a gene: 6. CDR3 amino acids: CASSWGQAREKLFF. The CDR3 DNA reads as TGTGCCAGCAGCTGGGGACAGGCACGCGAAAAACTGTTTTTT.

The chain recombines TRBV9 with TRBJ2-1, with TRBD2 matching over 13 bases. This CDR3 has 15 amino acids. Germline CDR1 reads SGDLS; CDR2 reads YYNGEE. The V and J ends lost 2 bases and 7 bases, in that order; junction bases with no gene match: 3. Here the CDR3 DNA reads TGTGCCAGCAGCGTGCCGGGACTAGCGGGGAATGAGCAGTTCTTC. It specifies CASSVPGLAGNEQFF.

This clone was counted between two and nine times. The rearrangement uses TRBV11-3 and TRBJ2-1; D is unclear. Trimming cost V 3 bases and J 8 bases, with 17 bases left between them. Germline CDR1 SGHNT, CDR2 YENEEA. The CDR3 loop spans 15 amino acids. The CDR3 coding sequence is TGTGCCAGCAGCTTCGTCACTCTGGGTGGGGATGAGCAGTTCTTC. It yields the protein CASSFVTLGGDEQFF.

V gene TRBV29-1 combines with J gene TRBJ1-1; 9 nucleotides align to TRBD1. V was clipped by 5 bases and J by 4 bases; unmatched bases: 8. The CDR3 sequence is 14 residues long. Germline V gives CDR1 SQVTM, CDR2 ANQGSEA. CDR3 DNA: TGCAGCGTTTCCGGGACAGGGTTGGGCACTGAAGCTTTCTTT. Its protein is CSVSGTGLGTEAFF.

This clone was picked up a small number of times. This chain links TRBV6-8 with TRBJ1-2; 7 nucleotides align to TRBD1. CDR3 length: 13 amino acids. The V gene end was trimmed by 6 bases and the J gene end by 3 bases; junction bases not matched to a gene: 4. Germline-derived CDR1 and CDR2 are MNHGY and SAAAGT. The CDR3 sequence: CASSTGVYYGYTF. CDR3 sequence (DNA): TGTGCCAGCAGCACAGGGGTGTACTATGGCTACACCTTC.

This clone showed up just a few times. The chain uses TRBV28 and TRBJ2-7, with D possibly being TRBD2 (6 bases). CDR3 length: 19 amino acids. V was shortened by 0 bases and J by 0 bases, with 21 bases between the two germline ends. Germline V gene lookup returns CDR1 MDHEN and CDR2 SYDVKM. The chain's CDR3 is CASSLCIQRKEGTSYEQYF. CDR3 in DNA: TGTGCCAGCAGTTTATGCATACAGAGGAAGGAGGGAACCTCCTACGAGCAGTACTTC.

The chain couples TRBV28 to TRBJ2-7, with 9 bases aligning to TRBD1. The germline gives CDR1 MDHEN, CDR2 SYDVKM. Trimming at V came to 5 bases and at J to 5 bases, leaving 7 bases not matched to a gene. This CDR3 comprises 14 residues. CDR3 amino acids: CASSRGQGLNEQYF. CDR3 bases: TGTGCCAGCAGTCGGGGACAGGGACTGAACGAGCAGTACTTC.

The table lists this clone with many counts. The J gene is TRBJ2-3, the V gene TRBV11-3; no clear D. The CDR3 extends over 15 amino acids. Germline V gives CDR1 SGHNT, CDR2 YENEEA. V was cut by 3 bases and J by 1 base, with 11 bases left in between. In DNA form, the CDR3 reads TGTGCCAGCAGCTTGAATGTGCAGGGCACAGATACGCAGTATTTT. It yields the protein CASSLNVQGTDTQYF.

In its sample, this clone was seen many times. The J gene is TRBJ2-6, the V gene TRBV11-3; no reliable D call. There are 17 residues in the CDR3. V was cut by 1 base and J by 0 bases, with 10 bases left in between. The germline V gene encodes CDR1 SGHNT and CDR2 YENEEA. CDR3 loop: CASSLGGTPSGANVLTF. CDR3 sequence (DNA): TGTGCCAGCAGCTTAGGTGGCACTCCCTCTGGGGCCAACGTCCTGACTTTC. The variable domain in full, completed from reference TRBV11-3 and TRBJ2-6, reads EAGVVQSPRYKIIEKKQPVAFWCNPISGHNTLYWYLQNLGQGPELLIRYENEEAVDDSQLPKDRFSAERLKGVDSTLKIQPAELGDSAVYLCASSLGGTPSGANVLTFGAGSRLTVL.

This clone was observed a handful of times. The rearrangement uses TRBV6-8 and TRBJ2-6; 12 positions agree with TRBD1. V dropped 5 bases and J dropped 0; count of bases not matched to a gene: 5. The CDR3 extends over 18 amino acids. Germline V gives CDR1 MNHGY, CDR2 SAAAGT. The CDR3 here is CASSQGQGALSGANVLTF. The CDR3, as DNA: TGTGCCAGCAGTCAGGGACAGGGGGCCCTCTCTGGGGCCAACGTCCTGACTTTC.

V and J are TRBV9 and TRBJ2-5; TRBD1 aligns across 7 bases. In germline, CDR1 is SGDLS, CDR2 YYNGEE. The trim removed 4 bases at V and 3 bases at J, leaving 9 bases unmatched. This CDR3 region has 15 residues. Here the CDR3 DNA reads TGTGCCAGCAGCTTCGGGACAGTCGATAAAGAGACCCAGTACTTC. Translated, it gives CASSFGTVDKETQYF. Looking up the rest from reference TRBV9 and TRBJ2-5 gives the full variable domain: DSGVTQTPKHLITATGQRVTLRCSPRSGDLSVYWYQQSLDQGLQFLIQYYNGEERAKGNILERFSAQQFPDLHSELNLSSLELGDSALYFCASSFGTVDKETQYFGPGTRLLVL.

This clone was observed at least ten times. The chain recombines TRBV7-5 with TRBJ2-5; the table calls TRBD1, which could not be checked here. TRBV7-5 counts as a pseudogene. The CDR3 totals 15 residues. In nucleotides, the CDR3 is TGTGCCAGCAGCTCCTACAGGGGGCGTCGAGAGACCCAGTACTTC. This gives the protein CASSSYRGRRETQYF.

This chain connects TRBV29-1 to TRBJ2-3, with 11 bases lining up with TRBD2. V dropped 6 bases and J dropped 5; count of bases not matched to a gene: 7. Looked up from germline, CDR1 is SQVTM and CDR2 is ANQGSEA. The CDR3 runs 14 residues. DNA of the CDR3: TGCAGCGTAACCCTAGCGGGAGGTGGAGATACGCAGTATTTT. It encodes CSVTLAGGGDTQYF.

This chain links TRBV28 with TRBJ1-3; the match to TRBD1 covers 9 bases. CDR1 is MDHEN, CDR2 SYDVKM, per germline. J lost 5 bases, V lost 5 bases, and 4 bases had no gene match. This CDR3 is built from 14 residues. For the CDR3, the DNA is TGTGCCAGCAGTGGACAGGGGACGCGAAACACCATATATTTT. Translating it yields CASSGQGTRNTIYF.

This clone is medium-sized. The chain employs TRBV19 and TRBJ2-2, with TRBD2 matching 7 bases. Germline V gene data show CDR1 as LNHDA and CDR2 as SQIVND (reference sequence). V lost 5 bases to trimming and J lost 5 bases; unmatched junction nucleotides: 8. The CDR3 loop spans 15 amino acids. This CDR3 is CASSLGGLGTGELFF. CDR3 nucleotides: TGTGCCAGTAGTCTCGGTGGACTAGGGACCGGGGAGCTGTTTTTT.

This clone was picked up a small number of times. This chain connects TRBV6-8 to TRBJ2-1, with 8 nucleotides matching TRBD2. The V and J ends lost 7 bases and 0 bases, in that order; junction bases with no gene match: 2. CDR1 is MNHGY, CDR2 SAAAGT, per germline. The CDR3 is 14 residues long. CDR3 DNA: TGTGCCAGCACGGGAGGGAGCTCCTACAATGAGCAGTTCTTC. It encodes CASTGGSSYNEQFF.

The chain carries TRBV6-8 and TRBJ1-4; D ambiguous. Trimming took off 7 bases at V and 0 bases at J, with 12 bases between the two ends. The germline V gene has CDR1 MNHGY and CDR2 SAAAGT. The CDR3 consists of 15 residues. Here the CDR3 DNA reads TGTGCCAGCACCTACGACTCAACAACTAATGAAAAACTGTTTTTT. Its translation is CASTYDSTTNEKLFF.

The sample holds a few counts of this clone. The chain combines TRBV29-1 with TRBJ1-3; tentatively, D is TRBD1 (5 bases). The germline V gene encodes CDR1 SQVTM and CDR2 ANQGSEA. CDR3 length: 12 amino acids. Trimming pared 6 bases from V and 4 bases from J, leaving 10 bases between. The CDR3 protein is CSVVAGGNTIYF. The CDR3 DNA sequence: TGCAGCGTGGTGGCAGGGGGAAACACCATATATTTT. Full variable domain (remainder filled in from reference TRBV29-1 and TRBJ1-3): SAVISQKPSRDICQRGTSLTIQCQVDSQVTMMFWYRQQPGQSLTLIATANQGSEATYESGFVIDKFPISRPNLTFSTLTVSNMSPEDSSIYLCSVVAGGNTIYFGEGSWLTVV.

The V and J genes are TRBV4-1 and TRBJ2-7; D is perhaps TRBD1 or TRBD2 (6 bases each). The germline gives CDR1 MGHRA, CDR2 YSYEKL. The germline V and J ends were trimmed by 1 base and 3 bases, with 13 bases remaining between them. This CDR3 contains 15 residues. Here the CDR3 reads CASSQGEGGHYEQYF. The CDR3 bases are TGCGCCAGCAGCCAAGGAGAGGGGGGACACTACGAGCAGTACTTC.

For the CDR3, the DNA is TGTGCCAGCAGCCCCCAAGCGGGAGCCTACAATGAGCAGTTCTTC. This translates into CASSPQAGAYNEQFF. The chain employs TRBV11-3 and TRBJ2-1; 8 bases are shared with TRBD2. Germline CDR1 SGHNT, CDR2 YENEEA. V lost 5 bases to trimming and J lost 2 bases; unmatched junction nucleotides: 5. There are 15 residues in the CDR3.

This chain connects TRBV12-5 to TRBJ1-5; no definite D call. CDR3 length: 14 residues. V was clipped by 2 bases and J by 3 bases, with 8 bases between them. CDR1 is LGHNT and CDR2 is FRNRAP in the germline V gene. CDR3 sequence reads: CASGLWTINQPQHF. CDR3 nucleotides: TGTGCTAGTGGTTTGTGGACCATCAATCAGCCCCAGCATTTT.

The chain combines TRBV28 with TRBJ1-5, with D uncertain. V gave up 6 bases and J gave up 3 bases, with 18 bases separating them. The CDR3 is 16 amino acids. CDR1 is MDHEN and CDR2 is SYDVKM in the germline V gene. DNA for the CDR3: TGTGCCAGCAGCACGCGCCGGACGGATCTCAATCAGCCCCAGCATTTT. Its protein product is CASSTRRTDLNQPQHF.